This TCR beta chain was recorded in a study of CD8+ T cells in alopecia areata. The treatment denotes: oral pan-JAK inhibitor, 5-10 mg twice daily. The authors extracted RNA and reverse transcribed it into cDNA as the sequencing template. Method: immunoSEQ multiplex PCR; TCRdb's copy keeps in-frame clones and lacks some. The repertoire consists of approximately 42,000 clones, with just over 65% occurring once and the leading ten covering about a fifth. This CDR3 comprises 15 residues. V was pared by 6 bases and J by 4 bases, with 18 bases between. This chain links TRBV23-1 with TRBJ2-5, with a possible D match to TRBD1 (6 bases). TRBV23-1 is an ORF; its function is uncertain. The specimen was CD8+ T cells sorted from blood, collected at week 4, from a patient treated with tofacitinib. This sequence was found in a human donor with alopecia areata. The CDR3 DNA is TGCGCCAGCAGCCCCAGGGGTTTTATAGGAGAGACCCAGTACTTC. Encoded protein: CASSPRGFIGETQYF.